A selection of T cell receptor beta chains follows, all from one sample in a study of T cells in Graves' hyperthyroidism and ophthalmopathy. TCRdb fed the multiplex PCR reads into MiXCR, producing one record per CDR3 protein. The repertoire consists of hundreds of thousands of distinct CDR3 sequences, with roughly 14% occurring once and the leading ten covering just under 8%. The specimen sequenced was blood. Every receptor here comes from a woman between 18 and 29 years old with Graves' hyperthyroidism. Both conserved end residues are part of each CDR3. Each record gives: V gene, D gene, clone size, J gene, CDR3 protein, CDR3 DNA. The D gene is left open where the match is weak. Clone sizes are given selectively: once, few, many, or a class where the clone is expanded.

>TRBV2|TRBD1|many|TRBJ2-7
CASSGQGRAYEQYF
TGTGCCAGCAGTGGACAGGGTCGAGCCTACGAGCAGTACTTC
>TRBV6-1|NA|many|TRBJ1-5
CASSPDGEGYSYSNQPQHF
TGTGCCAGCAGTCCAGACGGTGAGGGGTATTCATATAGCAATCAGCCCCAGCATTTT
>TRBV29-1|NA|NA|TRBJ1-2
CSVEDRIDNYGYTF
TGCAGCGTTGAAGATAGGATAGATAACTATGGCTACACCTTC
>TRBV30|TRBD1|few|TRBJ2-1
CAWSLGQGHNEQFF
TGTGCCTGGAGCCTGGGACAGGGGCACAATGAGCAGTTCTTC
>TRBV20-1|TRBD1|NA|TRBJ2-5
CSARAGTGGAETQYF
TGCAGTGCTAGAGCCGGGACAGGGGGCGCAGAGACCCAGTACTTC
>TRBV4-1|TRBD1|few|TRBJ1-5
CASSQVQGAFDNQPQHF
TGCGCCAGCAGCCAAGTACAGGGGGCTTTTGACAATCAGCCCCAGCATTTT
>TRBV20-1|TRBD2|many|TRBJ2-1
CSARTSGGLGSYNEQFF
TGCAGTGCTAGGACTAGCGGGGGCCTCGGCTCCTACAATGAGCAGTTCTTC
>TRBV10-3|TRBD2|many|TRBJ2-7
CAISGSGGNSYEQYF
TGTGCCATCAGCGGTAGCGGGGGGAACTCCTACGAGCAGTACTTC
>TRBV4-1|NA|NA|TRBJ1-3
CASSLPSGNTIYF
TGCGCCAGCAGCCTACCATCTGGAAACACCATATATTTT
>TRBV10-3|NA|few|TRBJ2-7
CAINLGQSGYEQYF
TGTGCCATCAATCTTGGACAGAGCGGCTACGAGCAGTACTTC
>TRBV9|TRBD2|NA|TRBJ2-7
CASSAPAGGPTYEQYF
TGTGCCAGCAGCGCTCCGGCGGGGGGTCCTACCTACGAGCAGTACTTC
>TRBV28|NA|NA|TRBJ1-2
CASLPGRKRTDGYTF
TGTGCCAGTTTACCGGGACGGAAGCGAACGGATGGCTACACCTTC
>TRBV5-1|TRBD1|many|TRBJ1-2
CASSLYLGQGAYGYTF
TGCGCCAGCAGCCTGTACCTGGGACAGGGGGCCTATGGCTACACCTTC
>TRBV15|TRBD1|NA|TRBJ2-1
CATRGTGFNEQFF
TGTGCCACCAGGGGGACAGGGTTCAATGAGCAGTTCTTC
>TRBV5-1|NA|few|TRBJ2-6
CASSPNILSSGANVLTF
TGCGCCAGCAGCCCAAATATCTTAAGCTCTGGGGCCAACGTCCTGACTTTC
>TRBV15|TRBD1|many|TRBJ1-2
CATSRQRGLYGYTF
TGTGCCACCAGCAGGCAAAGGGGGCTCTATGGCTACACCTTC
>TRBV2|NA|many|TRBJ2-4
CASSGGLKNIQYF
TGTGCCAGCAGTGGGGGACTCAAAAACATTCAGTACTTC
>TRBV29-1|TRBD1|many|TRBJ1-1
CSVQGVLNTEAFF
TGCAGCGTCCAGGGGGTCTTGAACACTGAAGCTTTCTTT
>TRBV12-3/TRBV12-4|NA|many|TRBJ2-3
CASSSASQLRDTQYF
TGTGCCAGCAGTTCGGCTAGCCAACTTCGGGATACGCAGTATTTT
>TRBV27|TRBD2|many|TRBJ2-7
CASNPRGASGTYEQYF
TGTGCCAGCAACCCGAGAGGGGCTAGCGGAACCTACGAGCAGTACTTC
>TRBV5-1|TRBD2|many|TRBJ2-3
CASSFRTSGTDTQYF
TGCGCCAGCAGCTTCCGGACTAGCGGCACAGATACGCAGTATTTT
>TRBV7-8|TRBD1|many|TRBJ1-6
CASSPKQGASSYNSPLHF
TGTGCCAGCAGCCCGAAACAGGGGGCGAGCTCCTATAATTCACCCCTCCACTTT
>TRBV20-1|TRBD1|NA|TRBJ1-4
CSAETGGNEKLFF
TGCAGTGCGGAGACAGGGGGGAATGAAAAACTGTTTTTT
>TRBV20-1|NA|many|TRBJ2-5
CSVSGQETQYF
TGCAGTGTATCTGGTCAAGAGACCCAGTACTTC